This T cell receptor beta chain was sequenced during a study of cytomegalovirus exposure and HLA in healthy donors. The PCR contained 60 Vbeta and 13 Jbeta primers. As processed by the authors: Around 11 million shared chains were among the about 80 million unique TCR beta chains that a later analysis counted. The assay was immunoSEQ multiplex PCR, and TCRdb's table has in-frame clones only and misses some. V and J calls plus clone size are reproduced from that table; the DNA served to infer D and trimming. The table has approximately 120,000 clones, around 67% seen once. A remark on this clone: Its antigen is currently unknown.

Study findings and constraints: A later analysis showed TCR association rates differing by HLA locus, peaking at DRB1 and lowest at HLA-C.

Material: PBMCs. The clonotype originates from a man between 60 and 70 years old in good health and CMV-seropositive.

The CDR3 DNA sequence: TGTGCCACCAGCAGAGATAGCGATAGCGGGGGATTAGTCTACGAGCAGTACTTC. It codes for CATSRDSDSGGLVYEQYF. The chain combines TRBV15 with TRBJ2-7; 9 nucleotides line up with TRBD2. In germline, CDR1 is LNHNV, CDR2 YYDKDF (reference sequence). CDR3 length: 18 amino acids. Trimming removed 0 bases from V and 3 bases from J; junction bases left unmatched: 12.